This T cell receptor (beta chain) was recorded in a study of cytomegalovirus exposure and HLA in healthy donors. In germline, CDR1 is SNHLY, CDR2 FYNNEI. Trimming took 10 bases from V and 5 from J; bases not matched to a gene: 10. CDR3 length: 13 amino acids. PCR primers comprised 60 Vbeta and 13 Jbeta primers. The protocol was immunoSEQ multiplex PCR, while the TCRdb copy is restricted to in-frame clones and leaves out a portion. The table includes 100,000 to 150,000 clones, 60% to 85% detected once. The source is a woman aged 18-29 years in good health and CMV-seronegative. The V gene is TRBV2, the J gene TRBJ2-7; TRBD1 matches 8 bases. Input material: PBMCs. CDR3 sequence: CAIRTGYPHEQYF. The CDR3 bases are TGTGCCATCCGGACAGGGTACCCGCACGAGCAGTACTTC. The entire variable domain, with the rest obtained from reference TRBV2 and TRBJ2-7, is as follows: EPEVTQTPSHQVTQMGQEVILRCVPISNHLYFYWYRQILGQKVEFLVSFYNNEISEKSEIFDDQFSVERPDGSNFTLKIRSTKLEDSAMYFCAIRTGYPHEQYFGPGTRLTVT.